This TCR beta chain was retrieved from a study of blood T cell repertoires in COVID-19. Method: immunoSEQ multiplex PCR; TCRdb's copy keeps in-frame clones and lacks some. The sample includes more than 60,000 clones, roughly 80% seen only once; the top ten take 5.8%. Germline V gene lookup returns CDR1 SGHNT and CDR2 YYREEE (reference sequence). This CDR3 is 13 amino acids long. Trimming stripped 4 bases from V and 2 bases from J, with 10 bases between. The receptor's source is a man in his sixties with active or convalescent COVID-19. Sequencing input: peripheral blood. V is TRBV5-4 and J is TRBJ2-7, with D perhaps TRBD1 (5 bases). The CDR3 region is CASSPDTTYEQYF. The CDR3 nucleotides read TGTGCCAGCAGCCCGGACACCACCTACGAGCAGTACTTC.